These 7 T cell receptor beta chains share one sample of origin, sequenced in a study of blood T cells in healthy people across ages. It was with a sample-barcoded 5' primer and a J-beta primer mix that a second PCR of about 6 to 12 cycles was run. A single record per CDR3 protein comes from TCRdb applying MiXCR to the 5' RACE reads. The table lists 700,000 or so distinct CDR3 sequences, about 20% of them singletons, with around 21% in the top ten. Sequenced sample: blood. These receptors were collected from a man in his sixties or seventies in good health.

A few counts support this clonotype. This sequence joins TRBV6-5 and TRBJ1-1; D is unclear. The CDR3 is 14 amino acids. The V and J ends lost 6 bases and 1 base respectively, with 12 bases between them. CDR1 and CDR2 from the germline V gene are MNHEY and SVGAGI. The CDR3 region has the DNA TGTGCCAGCAGAGAAGAGGGCAGGAACACTGAAGCTTTCTTT. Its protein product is CASREEGRNTEAFF.

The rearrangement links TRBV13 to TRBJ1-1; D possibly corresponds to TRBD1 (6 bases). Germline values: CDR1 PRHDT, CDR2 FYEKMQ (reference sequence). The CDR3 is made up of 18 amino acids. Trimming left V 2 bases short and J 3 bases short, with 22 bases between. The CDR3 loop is CASSLTIRQVEKYTEAFF. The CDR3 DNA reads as TGTGCCAGCAGCTTAACTATTCGACAGGTAGAGAAGTACACTGAAGCTTTCTTT. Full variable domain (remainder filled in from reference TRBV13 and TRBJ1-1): AAGVIQSPRHLIKEKRETATLKCYPIPRHDTVYWYQQGPGQDPQFLISFYEKMQSDKGSIPDRFSAQQFSDYHSELNMSSLELGDSALYFCASSLTIRQVEKYTEAFFGQGTRLTVV.

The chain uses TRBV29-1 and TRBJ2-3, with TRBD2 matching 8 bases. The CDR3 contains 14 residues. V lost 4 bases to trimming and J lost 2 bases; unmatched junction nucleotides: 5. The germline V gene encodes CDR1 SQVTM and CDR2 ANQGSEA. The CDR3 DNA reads TGCAGCGTTGTGGCGGGGGGCTACACAGATACGCAGTATTTT. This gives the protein CSVVAGGYTDTQYF.

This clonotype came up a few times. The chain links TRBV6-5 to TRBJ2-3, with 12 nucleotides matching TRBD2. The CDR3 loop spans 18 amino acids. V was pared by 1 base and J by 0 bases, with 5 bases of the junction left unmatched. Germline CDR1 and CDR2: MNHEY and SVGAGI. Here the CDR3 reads CASSYLTSGGPSTDTQYF. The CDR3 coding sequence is TGTGCCAGCAGTTACTTGACTAGCGGGGGCCCTAGCACAGATACGCAGTATTTT.

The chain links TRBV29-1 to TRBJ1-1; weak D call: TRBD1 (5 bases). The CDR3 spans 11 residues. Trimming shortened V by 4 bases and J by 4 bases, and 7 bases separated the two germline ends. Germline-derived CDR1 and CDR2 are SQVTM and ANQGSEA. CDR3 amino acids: CSVVRVTEAFF. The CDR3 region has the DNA TGCAGCGTTGTCAGGGTCACTGAAGCTTTCTTT.

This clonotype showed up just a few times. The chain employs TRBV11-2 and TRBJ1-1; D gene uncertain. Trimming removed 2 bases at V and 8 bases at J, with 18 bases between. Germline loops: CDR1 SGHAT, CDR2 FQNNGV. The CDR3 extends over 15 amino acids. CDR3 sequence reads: CASSLTWVRLAEAFF. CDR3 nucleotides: TGTGCCAGCAGCTTAACCTGGGTCAGGTTGGCCGAAGCTTTCTTT.

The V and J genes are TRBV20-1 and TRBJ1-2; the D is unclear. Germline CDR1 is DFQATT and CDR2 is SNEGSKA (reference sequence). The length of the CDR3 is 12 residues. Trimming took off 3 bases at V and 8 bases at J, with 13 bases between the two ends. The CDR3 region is CSASAQVGGYTF. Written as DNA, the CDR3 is TGCAGTGCTAGTGCTCAGGTCGGAGGCTACACCTTC.